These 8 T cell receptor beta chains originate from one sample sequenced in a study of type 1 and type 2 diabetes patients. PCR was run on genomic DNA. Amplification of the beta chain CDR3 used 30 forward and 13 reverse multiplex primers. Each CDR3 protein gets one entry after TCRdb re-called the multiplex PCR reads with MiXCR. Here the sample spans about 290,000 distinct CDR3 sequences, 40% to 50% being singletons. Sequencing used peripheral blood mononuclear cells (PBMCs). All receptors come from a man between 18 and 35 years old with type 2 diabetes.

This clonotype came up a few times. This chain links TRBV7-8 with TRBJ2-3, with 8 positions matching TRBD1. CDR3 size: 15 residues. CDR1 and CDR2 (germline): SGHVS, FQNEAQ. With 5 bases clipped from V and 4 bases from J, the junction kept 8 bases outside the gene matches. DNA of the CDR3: TGTGCCAGCAGCCCCGGACAGGGTCGCGCAGATACGCAGTATTTT. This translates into CASSPGQGRADTQYF.

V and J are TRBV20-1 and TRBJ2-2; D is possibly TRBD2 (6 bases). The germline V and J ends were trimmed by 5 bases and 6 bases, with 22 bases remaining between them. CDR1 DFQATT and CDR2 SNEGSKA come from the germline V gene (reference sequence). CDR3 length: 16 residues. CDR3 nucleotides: TGCAGTGCTGCAAAAGGAGGGAGAACTACGGCCGGGGAGCTGTTTTTT. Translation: CSAAKGGRTTAGELFF.

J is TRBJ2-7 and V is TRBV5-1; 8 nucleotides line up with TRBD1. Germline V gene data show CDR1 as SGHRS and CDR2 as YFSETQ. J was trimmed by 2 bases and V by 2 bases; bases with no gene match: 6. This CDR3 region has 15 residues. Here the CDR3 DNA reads TGCGCCAGCAGCTTCCAGGGGGCGAGGGCCTACGAGCAGTACTTC. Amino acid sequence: CASSFQGARAYEQYF.

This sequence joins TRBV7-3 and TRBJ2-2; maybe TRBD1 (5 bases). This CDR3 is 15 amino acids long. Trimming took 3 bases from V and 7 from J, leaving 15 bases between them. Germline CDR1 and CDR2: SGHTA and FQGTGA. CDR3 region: CASSFDSGLDGELFF. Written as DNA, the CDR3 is TGTGCCAGCAGCTTCGATTCAGGGTTGGACGGGGAGCTGTTTTTT.

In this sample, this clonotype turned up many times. The CDR3 bases are TGTGCCAGCAGCTCCGGACAGGGCACAGATACGCAGTATTTT. Encoded protein: CASSSGQGTDTQYF. The chain links TRBV7-2 to TRBJ2-3; the match to TRBD1 covers 7 bases. V shed 4 bases and J 1 base; nucleotides not matched to a gene: 2. Germline lookup yields CDR1 SGHTA and CDR2 FQGNSA. The CDR3 length is 14 residues.

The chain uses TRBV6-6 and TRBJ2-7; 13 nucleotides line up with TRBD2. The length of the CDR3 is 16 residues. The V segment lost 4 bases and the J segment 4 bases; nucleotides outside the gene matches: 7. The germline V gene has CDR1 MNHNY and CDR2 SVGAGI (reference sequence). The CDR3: CASSSKRTSGRYEQYF. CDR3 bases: TGTGCCAGCAGTTCTAAGCGGACTAGCGGGAGATACGAGCAGTACTTC.

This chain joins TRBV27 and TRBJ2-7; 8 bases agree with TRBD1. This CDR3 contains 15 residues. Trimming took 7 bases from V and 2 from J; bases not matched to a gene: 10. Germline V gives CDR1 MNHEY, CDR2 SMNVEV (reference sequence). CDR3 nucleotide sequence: TGTGCCAGCACCCATCGGGCAGGGGGCCCCTACGAGCAGTACTTC. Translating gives CASTHRAGGPYEQYF.

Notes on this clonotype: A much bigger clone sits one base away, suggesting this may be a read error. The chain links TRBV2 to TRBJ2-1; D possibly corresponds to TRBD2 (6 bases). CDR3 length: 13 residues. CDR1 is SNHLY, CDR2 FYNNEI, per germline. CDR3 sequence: CASSEGRAFEQLF. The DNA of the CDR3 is TGTGCCAGCAGTGAAGGGAGGGCCTTTGAGCAGCTCTTC.